This T cell receptor beta chain was documented in a study of post-analysis software for immune sequencing data. The study's findings and limits: The five TRBV segments detected at higher frequency in patients than in controls included TRBV5-6, TRBV5-1 and TRBV20-1.

Germline V gene data show CDR1 as SQVTM and CDR2 as ANQGSEA. The CDR3 sequence is 13 residues long. Remarks on this clonotype: As yet, its antigen is unknown.

cDNA libraries for TCR beta contained unique molecular identifiers. Each CDR3 protein is one row after TCRdb ran MiXCR on the PCR reads. The sample records about 620,000 distinct CDR3 sequences, 44% being singletons. Sequencing used blood. The sequence came from a girl aged 10 to 17 with multiple sclerosis. The genes are TRBV29-1 and TRBJ2-1; D tentatively reads TRBD1 or TRBD2 (5 bases each). The J call is uncertain, as TRBJ2-7 better fits the DNA end. The CDR3: CSSVPVGTREQYF. The DNA of the CDR3 is TGCAGCAGCGTACCGGTTGGGACGCGGGAGCAGTACTTC.